This entry lists 5 T cell receptor beta chains sequenced from one sample in a study of blood T cell repertoires in COVID-19. Clones were sequenced by immunoSEQ multiplex PCR, and TCRdb holds only the in-frame ones, with some missing. Here the sample spans approximately 290,000 clones, just over 90% being singletons. The sample consisted of peripheral blood. All receptors come from a woman aged 25 to 39 with COVID-19, enrolled during active disease.

CDR3 coding DNA: TGCGCCAGCAGCCAAGTGGGCCTCACCGATCACTATGGCTACACCTTC. This translates into CASSQVGLTDHYGYTF. This chain connects TRBV4-1 to TRBJ1-2; no firm D call. This CDR3 has 16 residues. From germline, CDR1 is MGHRA and CDR2 YSYEKL. The V and J ends lost 1 base and 3 bases respectively, with 15 bases between them.

Turning to this clone: This same CDR3 is encoded by further DNA sequences in the sample. This chain links TRBV7-2 with TRBJ1-3; D uncertain. Germline CDR1 SGHTA, CDR2 FQGNSA. This CDR3 has 16 residues. The V gene lost 1 base and the J gene lost 0 bases, with 10 bases spanning the gap. CDR3 region: CASSLGGHLSGNTIYF. As DNA, the CDR3 is TGTGCCAGCAGCTTAGGTGGCCACCTCTCTGGAAACACCATATATTTT.

The chain uses TRBV2 and TRBJ1-1; D perhaps matches TRBD1 (6 bases). The CDR3 is made up of 14 amino acids. V was shortened by 2 bases and J by 2 bases, with 9 bases between the two germline ends. In germline, CDR1 is SNHLY, CDR2 FYNNEI. The CDR3: CASSESRGNTEAFF. The CDR3 DNA is TGTGCCAGCAGTGAATCCAGGGGCAACACTGAAGCTTTCTTT.

The V gene is TRBV7-3, the J gene TRBJ2-1, with 11 positions matching TRBD2. Germline CDR1 and CDR2: SGHTA and FQGTGA. CDR3 length: 16 residues. The V segment lost 1 base and the J segment 6 bases; nucleotides outside the gene matches: 5. DNA of the CDR3: TGTGCCAGCAGCTTAAATGGGGGGACTAGCGGCAATGAGCAGTTCTTC. Its protein product is CASSLNGGTSGNEQFF.

This clone was seen a single time. The V and J genes are TRBV20-1 and TRBJ1-4; D not resolved. Germline V gene lookup returns CDR1 DFQATT and CDR2 SNEGSKA (reference sequence). This CDR3 is built from 10 residues. With 2 bases removed from V and 8 bases from J, the gap between germline ends came to 3 bases. The CDR3 is CSARSEKLFF. In DNA, the CDR3 is TGCAGTGCTAGAAGCGAAAAACTGTTTTTT.